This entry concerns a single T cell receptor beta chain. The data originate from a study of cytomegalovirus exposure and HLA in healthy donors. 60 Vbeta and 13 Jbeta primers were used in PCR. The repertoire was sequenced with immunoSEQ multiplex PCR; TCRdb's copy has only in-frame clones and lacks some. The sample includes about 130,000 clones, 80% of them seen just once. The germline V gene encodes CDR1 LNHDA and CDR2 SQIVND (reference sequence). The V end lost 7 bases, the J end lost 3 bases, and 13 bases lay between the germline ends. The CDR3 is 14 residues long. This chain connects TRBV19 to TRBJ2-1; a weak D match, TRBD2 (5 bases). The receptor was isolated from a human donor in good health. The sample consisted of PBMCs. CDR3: CASNTRTSYNEQFF. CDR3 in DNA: TGTGCCAGTAACACCAGAACTAGCTACAATGAGCAGTTCTTC.